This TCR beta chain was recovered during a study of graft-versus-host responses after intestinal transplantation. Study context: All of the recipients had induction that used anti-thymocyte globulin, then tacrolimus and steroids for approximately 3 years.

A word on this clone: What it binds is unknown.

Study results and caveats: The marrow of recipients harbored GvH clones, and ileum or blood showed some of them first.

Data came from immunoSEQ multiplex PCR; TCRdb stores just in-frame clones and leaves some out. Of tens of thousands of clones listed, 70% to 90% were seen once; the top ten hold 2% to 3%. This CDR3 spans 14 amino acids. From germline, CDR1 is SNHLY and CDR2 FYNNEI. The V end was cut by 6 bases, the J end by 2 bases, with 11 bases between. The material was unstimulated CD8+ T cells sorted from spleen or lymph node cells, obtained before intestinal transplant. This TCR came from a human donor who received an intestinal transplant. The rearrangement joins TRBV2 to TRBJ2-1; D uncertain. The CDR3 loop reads CASRIGGPYNEQFF. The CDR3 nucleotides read TGTGCCAGCAGGATAGGCGGTCCCTACAATGAGCAGTTCTTC.